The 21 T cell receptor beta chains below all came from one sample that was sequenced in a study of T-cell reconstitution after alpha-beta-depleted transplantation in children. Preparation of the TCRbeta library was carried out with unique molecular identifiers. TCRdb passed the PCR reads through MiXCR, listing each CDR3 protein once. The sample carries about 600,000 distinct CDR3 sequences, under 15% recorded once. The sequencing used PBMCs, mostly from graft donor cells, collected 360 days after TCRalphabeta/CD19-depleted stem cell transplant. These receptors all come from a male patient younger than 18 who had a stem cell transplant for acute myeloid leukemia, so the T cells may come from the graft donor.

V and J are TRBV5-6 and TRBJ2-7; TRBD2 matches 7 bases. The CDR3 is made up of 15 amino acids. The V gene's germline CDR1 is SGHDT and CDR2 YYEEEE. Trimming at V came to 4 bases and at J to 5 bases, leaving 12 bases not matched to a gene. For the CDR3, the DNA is TGTGCCAGCAGCCTACTCGGACTAGTTATCCACGAGCAGTACTTC. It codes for CASSLLGLVIHEQYF.

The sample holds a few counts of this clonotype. The CDR3 coding sequence is TGTGCCAGCAGCTTAGGTGGGACAGTCCTTTTCAATCAGCCCCAGCATTTT. It is translated as CASSLGGTVLFNQPQHF. V usage is TRBV7-2 and J usage is TRBJ1-5, with TRBD1 matching 7 bases. This CDR3 comprises 17 residues. V dropped 1 base and J dropped 3; count of bases not matched to a gene: 9. Germline lookup yields CDR1 SGHTA and CDR2 FQGNSA.

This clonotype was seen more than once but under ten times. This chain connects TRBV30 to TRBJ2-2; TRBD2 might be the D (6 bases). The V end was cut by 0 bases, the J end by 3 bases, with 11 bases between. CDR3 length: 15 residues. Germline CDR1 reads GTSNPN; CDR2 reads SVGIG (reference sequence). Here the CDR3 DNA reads TGTGCCTGGAGTGTCCCGGGAGAGGACACCGGGGAGCTGTTTTTT. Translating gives CAWSVPGEDTGELFF.

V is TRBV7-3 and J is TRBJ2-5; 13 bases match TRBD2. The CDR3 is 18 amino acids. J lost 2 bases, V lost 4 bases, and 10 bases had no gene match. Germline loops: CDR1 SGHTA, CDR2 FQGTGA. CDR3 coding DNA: TGTGCCAGCAGCTCCGGGACTAGCGGGATTTGGTGGCAAGAGACCCAGTACTTC. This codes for CASSSGTSGIWWQETQYF. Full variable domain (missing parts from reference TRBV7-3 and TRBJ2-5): GAGVSQTPSNKVTEKGKYVELRCDPISGHTALYWYRQSLGQGPEFLIYFQGTGAADDSGLPNDRFFAVRPEGSVSTLKIQRTERGDSAVYLCASSSGTSGIWWQETQYFGPGTRLLVL.

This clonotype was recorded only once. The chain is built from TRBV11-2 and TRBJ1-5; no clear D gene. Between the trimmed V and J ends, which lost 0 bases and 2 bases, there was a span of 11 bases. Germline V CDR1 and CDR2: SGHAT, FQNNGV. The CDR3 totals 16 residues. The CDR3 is CASSLDPGLGNQPQHF. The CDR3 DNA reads TGTGCCAGCAGCTTAGATCCCGGGCTCGGCAATCAGCCCCAGCATTTT.

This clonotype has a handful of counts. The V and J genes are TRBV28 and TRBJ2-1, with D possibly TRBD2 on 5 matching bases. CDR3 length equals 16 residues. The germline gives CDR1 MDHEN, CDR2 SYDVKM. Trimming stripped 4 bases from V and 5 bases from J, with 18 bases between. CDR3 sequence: CASSWARGRTDNEQFF. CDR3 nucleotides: TGTGCCAGCAGTTGGGCCCGGGGAAGGACGGACAATGAGCAGTTCTTC.

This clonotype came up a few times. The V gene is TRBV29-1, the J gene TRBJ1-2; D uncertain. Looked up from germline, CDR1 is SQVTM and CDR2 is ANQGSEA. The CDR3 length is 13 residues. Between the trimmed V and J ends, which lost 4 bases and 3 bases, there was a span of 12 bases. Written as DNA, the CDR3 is TGCAGCGTTGTGGCTTTTCCAGACTATGGCTACACCTTC. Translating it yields CSVVAFPDYGYTF.

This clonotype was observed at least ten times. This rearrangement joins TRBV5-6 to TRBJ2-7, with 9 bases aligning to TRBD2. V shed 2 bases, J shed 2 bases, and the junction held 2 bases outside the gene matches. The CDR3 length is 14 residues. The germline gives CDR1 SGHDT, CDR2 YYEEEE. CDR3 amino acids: CASSFSGSPYEQYF. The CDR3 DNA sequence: TGTGCCAGCAGCTTTAGCGGGAGTCCCTACGAGCAGTACTTC.

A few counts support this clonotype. The CDR3 nucleotides read TGTGCCAGCAGCTTTTTGACCCCTCGACTAGCTTCCCAATACGAGCAGTACTTC. Encoded protein: CASSFLTPRLASQYEQYF. The chain uses TRBV11-2 and TRBJ2-7; 7 bases match TRBD2. The CDR3 runs to 18 residues. Germline CDR1 SGHAT, CDR2 FQNNGV. V lost 3 bases and J lost 4; bases outside the gene matches: 18.

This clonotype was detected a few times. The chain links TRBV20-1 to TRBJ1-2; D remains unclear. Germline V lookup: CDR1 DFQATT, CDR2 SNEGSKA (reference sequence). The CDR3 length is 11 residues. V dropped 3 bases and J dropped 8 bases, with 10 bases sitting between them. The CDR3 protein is CSASFGNGYTF. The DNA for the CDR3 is TGCAGTGCTAGCTTCGGCAACGGCTACACCTTC.

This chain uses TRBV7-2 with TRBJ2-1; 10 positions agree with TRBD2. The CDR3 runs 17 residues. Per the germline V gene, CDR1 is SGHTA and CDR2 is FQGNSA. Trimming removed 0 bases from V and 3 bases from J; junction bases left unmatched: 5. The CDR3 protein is CASSLATGTSDYNEQFF. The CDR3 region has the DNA TGTGCCAGCAGCTTAGCCACCGGGACTAGCGACTACAATGAGCAGTTCTTC.

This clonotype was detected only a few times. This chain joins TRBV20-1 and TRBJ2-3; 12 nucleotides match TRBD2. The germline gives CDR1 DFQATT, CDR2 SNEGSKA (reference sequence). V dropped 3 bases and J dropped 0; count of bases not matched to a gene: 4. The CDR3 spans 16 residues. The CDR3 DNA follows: TGCAGTGCTAGCGGACTAGCGGGGCCTAGCACAGATACGCAGTATTTT. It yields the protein CSASGLAGPSTDTQYF.

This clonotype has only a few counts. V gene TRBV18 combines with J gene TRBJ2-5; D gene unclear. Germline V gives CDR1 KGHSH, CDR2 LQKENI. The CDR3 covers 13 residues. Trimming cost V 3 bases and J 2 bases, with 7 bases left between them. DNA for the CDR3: TGTGCCAGCTCACCCATAGGACAAGAGACCCAGTACTTC. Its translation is CASSPIGQETQYF.

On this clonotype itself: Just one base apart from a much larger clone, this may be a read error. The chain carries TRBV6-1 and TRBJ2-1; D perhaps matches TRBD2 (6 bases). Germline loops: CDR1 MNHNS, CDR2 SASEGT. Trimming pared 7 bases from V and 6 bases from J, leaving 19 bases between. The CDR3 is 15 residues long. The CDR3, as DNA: TGTGCCAGCATCCCATGGGGGGAGTCGGGCAATGAGCAGTTCTTC. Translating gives CASIPWGESGNEQFF.

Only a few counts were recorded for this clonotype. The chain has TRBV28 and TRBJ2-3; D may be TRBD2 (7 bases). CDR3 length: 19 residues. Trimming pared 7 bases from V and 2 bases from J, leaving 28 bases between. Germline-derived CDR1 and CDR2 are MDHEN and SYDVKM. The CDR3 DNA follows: TGTGCCAGCAAAACGATGGGGAGGGGGACGTCCTACCTCACAGATACGCAGTATTTT. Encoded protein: CASKTMGRGTSYLTDTQYF.

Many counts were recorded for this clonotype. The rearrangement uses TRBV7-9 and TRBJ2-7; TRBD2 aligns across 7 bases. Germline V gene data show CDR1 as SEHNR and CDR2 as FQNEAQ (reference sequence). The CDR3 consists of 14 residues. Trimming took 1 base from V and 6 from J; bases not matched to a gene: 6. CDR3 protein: CASSLGAGGGEQYF. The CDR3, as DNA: TGTGCCAGCAGCTTAGGGGCAGGCGGGGGCGAGCAGTACTTC.

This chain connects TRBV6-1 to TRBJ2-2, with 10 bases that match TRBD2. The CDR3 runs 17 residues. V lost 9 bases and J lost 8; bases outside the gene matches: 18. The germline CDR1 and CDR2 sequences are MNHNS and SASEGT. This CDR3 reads CASLRGLAGAKRGELFF. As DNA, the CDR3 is TGTGCCAGTCTGAGGGGGCTAGCGGGAGCCAAGAGGGGGGAGCTGTTTTTT.

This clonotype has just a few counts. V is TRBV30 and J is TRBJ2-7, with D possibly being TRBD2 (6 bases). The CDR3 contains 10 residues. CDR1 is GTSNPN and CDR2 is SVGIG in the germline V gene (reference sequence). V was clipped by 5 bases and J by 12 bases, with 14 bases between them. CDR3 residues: CAWGRPRPYF. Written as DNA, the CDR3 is TGTGCCTGGGGGAGGCCTCGACCGTACTTC.

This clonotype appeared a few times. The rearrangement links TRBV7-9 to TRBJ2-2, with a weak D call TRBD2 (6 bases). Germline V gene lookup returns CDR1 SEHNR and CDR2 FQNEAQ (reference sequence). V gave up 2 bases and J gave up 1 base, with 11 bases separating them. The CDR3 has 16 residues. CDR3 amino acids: CASSLRSGRNTGELFF. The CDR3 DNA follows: TGTGCCAGCAGCTTAAGGTCCGGGAGGAACACCGGGGAGCTGTTTTTT.

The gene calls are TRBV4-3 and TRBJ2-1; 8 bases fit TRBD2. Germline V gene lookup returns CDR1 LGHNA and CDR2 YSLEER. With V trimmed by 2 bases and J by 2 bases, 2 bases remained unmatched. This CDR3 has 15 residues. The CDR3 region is CASSQTSGAYNEQFF. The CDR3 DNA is TGCGCCAGCAGCCAAACTAGCGGAGCCTACAATGAGCAGTTCTTC.

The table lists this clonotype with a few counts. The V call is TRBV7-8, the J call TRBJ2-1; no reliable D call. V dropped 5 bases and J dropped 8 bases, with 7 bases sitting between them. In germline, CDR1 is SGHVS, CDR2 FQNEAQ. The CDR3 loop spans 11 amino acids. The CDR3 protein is CASSRNYEQFF. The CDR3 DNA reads TGTGCCAGCAGCCGTAATTATGAGCAGTTCTTC.